This note documents a single T cell receptor beta chain sequence. These data are taken from a study of blood T cell repertoires in COVID-19. Repertoires were generated with immunoSEQ multiplex PCR, while TCRdb's copy carries only in-frame clones and drops some. The repertoire holds around 300,000 clones, with 65% to 90% as singletons. Germline V gene lookup returns CDR1 SEHNR and CDR2 FQNEAQ (reference sequence). This CDR3 contains 15 residues. V was clipped by 5 bases and J by 4 bases, with 18 bases between them. The receptor was isolated from a human donor in a cohort sampled during active COVID-19. This chain uses TRBV7-9 with TRBJ2-7; the D gene is possibly TRBD2 (6 bases). Material for sequencing was peripheral blood. CDR3 sequence: CASSNPGPGGYEQYF. The CDR3 DNA sequence: TGTGCCAGCAGCAACCCGGGGCCTGGAGGGTACGAGCAGTACTTC.